The TCR beta chain described here comes from a study of PD-1 blockade in classical Hodgkin lymphoma. Brentuximab vedotin exposure varied, and every patient relapsed after autologous stem cell transplantation. Thawed PBMCs yielded CD4+ T cells through magnetic negative selection. TCRdb keeps only in-frame clones here, not all; method: immunoSEQ multiplex PCR. Found here are about 35,000 clones, around 90% of them singletons; the top ten hold more than 0.2%. V gave up 0 bases and J gave up 2 bases, with 11 bases separating them. CDR1 is MGHRA, CDR2 YSYEKL, per germline. The CDR3 is 15 residues long. Here the sequenced sample was CD4+ T cells from blood, taken at baseline. The source is a human donor with classical Hodgkin lymphoma. This rearrangement joins TRBV4-1 to TRBJ2-7; possibly TRBD1 or TRBD2 for D (7 bases each). This CDR3 reads CASSQEPGGAYEQYF. CDR3 coding DNA: TGCGCCAGCAGCCAAGAACCAGGGGGGGCCTACGAGCAGTACTTC.